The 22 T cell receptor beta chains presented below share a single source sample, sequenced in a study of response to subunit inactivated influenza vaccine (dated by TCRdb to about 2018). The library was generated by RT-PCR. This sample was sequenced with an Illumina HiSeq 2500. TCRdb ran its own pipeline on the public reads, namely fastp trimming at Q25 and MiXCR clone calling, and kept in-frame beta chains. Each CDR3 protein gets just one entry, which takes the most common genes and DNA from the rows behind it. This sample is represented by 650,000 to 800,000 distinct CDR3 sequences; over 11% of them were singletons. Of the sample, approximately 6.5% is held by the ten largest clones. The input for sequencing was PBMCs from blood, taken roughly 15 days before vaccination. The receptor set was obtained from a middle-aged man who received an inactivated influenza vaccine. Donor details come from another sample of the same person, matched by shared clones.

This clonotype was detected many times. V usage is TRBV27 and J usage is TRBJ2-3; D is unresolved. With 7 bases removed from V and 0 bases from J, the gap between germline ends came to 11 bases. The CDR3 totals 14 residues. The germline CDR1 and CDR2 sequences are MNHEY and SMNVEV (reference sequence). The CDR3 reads CASTAGRSTDTQYF. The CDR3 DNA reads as TGTGCCAGCACCGCCGGAAGGAGCACAGATACGCAGTATTTT.

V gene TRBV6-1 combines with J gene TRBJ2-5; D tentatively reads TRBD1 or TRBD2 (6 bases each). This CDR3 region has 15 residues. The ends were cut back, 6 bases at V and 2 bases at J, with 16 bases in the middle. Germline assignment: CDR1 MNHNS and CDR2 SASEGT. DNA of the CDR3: TGTGCCAGCAGCCGTACGGGGGCAGGACAAGAGACCCAGTACTTC. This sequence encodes CASSRTGAGQETQYF.

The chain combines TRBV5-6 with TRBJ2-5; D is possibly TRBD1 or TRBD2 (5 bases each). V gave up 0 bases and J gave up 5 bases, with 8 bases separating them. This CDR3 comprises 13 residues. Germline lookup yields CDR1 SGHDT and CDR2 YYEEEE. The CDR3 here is CASSLAWDETQYF. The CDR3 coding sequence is TGTGCCAGCAGCTTGGCTTGGGACGAGACCCAGTACTTC.

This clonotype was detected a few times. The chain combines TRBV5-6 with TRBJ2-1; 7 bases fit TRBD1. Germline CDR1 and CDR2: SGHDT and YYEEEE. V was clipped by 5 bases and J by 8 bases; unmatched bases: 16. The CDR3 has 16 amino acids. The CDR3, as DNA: TGTGCCAGCAGTTCCCCCCGACAGGGTAACTGGGATGAGCAGTTCTTC. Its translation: CASSSPRQGNWDEQFF.

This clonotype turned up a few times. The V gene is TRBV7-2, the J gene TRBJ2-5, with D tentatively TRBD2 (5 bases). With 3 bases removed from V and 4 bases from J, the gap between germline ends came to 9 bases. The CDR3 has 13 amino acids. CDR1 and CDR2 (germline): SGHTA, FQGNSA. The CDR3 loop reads CASSFKLGETQYF. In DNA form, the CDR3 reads TGTGCCAGCAGCTTCAAACTAGGAGAGACCCAGTACTTC.

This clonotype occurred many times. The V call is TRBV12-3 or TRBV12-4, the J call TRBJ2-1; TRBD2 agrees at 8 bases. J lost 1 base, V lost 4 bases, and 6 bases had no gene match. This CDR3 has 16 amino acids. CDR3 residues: CASSSGLAASYNEQFF. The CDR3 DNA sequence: TGTGCCAGCAGTTCCGGACTAGCAGCGTCCTACAATGAGCAGTTCTTC.

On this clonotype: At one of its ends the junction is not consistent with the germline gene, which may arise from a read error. In DNA form, the CDR3 reads TGCGCCAGCAGCCCGGGACAGGGGAACGCCGGGGAGCTGTTTTTT. Amino acids: CASSPGQGNAGELFF. The chain is built from TRBV5-1 and TRBJ2-2; 10 nucleotides match TRBD1. Per the germline V gene, CDR1 is SGHRS and CDR2 is YFSETQ. This CDR3 contains 15 residues.

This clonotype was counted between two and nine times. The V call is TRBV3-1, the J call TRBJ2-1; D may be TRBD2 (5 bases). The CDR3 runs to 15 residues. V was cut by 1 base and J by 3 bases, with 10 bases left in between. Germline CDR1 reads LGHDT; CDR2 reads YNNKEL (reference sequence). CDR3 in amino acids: CASSQATGIYNEQFF. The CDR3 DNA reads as TGTGCCAGCAGCCAAGCGACGGGGATCTACAATGAGCAGTTCTTC.

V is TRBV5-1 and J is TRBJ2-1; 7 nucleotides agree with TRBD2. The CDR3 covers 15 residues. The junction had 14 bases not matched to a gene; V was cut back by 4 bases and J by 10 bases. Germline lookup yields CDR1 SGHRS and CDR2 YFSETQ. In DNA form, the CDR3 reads TGCGCCAGCAGCCCACTAGCGTCGGGAGGTGGGGAGCAGTTCTTC. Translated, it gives CASSPLASGGGEQFF. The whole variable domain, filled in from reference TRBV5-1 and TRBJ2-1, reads KAGVTQTPRYLIKTRGQQVTLSCSPISGHRSVSWYQQTPGQGLQFLFEYFSETQRNKGNFPGRFSGRQFSNSRSEMNVSTLELGDSALYLCASSPLASGGGEQFFGPGTRLTVL.

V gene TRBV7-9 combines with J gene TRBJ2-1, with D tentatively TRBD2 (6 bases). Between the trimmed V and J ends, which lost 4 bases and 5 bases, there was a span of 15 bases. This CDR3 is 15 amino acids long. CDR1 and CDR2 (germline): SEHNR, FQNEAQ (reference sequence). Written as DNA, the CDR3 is TGTGCCAGCAGCTCGGGACTGACTTGGAACAATGAGCAGTTCTTC. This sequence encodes CASSSGLTWNNEQFF.

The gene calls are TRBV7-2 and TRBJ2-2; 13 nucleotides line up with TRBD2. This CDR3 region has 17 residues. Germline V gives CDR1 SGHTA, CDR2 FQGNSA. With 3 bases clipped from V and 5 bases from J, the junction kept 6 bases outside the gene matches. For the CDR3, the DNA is TGTGCCAGCAGCTTGGTGGGACTAGCGGGGCAGACCGGGGAGCTGTTTTTT. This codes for CASSLVGLAGQTGELFF.

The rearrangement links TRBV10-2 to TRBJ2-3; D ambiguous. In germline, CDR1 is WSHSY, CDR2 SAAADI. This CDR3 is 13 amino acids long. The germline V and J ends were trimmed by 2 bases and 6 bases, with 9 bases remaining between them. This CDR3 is CASSEVSADTQYF. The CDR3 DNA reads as TGCGCCAGCAGTGAGGTCTCCGCGGATACGCAGTATTTT.

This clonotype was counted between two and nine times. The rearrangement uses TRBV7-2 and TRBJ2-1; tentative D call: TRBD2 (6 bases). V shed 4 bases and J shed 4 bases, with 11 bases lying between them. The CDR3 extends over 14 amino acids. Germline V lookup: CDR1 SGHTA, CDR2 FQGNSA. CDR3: CASSSRDFYNEQFF. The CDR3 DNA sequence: TGTGCCAGCAGCTCCCGGGACTTTTACAATGAGCAGTTCTTC.

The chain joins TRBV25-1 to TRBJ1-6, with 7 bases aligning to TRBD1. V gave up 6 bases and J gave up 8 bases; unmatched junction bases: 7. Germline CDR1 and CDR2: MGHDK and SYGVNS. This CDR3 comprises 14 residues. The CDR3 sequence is CASRGDRVDSPLHF. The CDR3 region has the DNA TGTGCCAGCAGAGGAGACAGGGTTGATTCACCCCTCCACTTT.

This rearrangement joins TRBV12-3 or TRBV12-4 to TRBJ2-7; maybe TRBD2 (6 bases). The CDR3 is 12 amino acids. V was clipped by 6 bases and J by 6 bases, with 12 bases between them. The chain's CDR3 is CASSPAGTEQYF. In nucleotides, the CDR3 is TGTGCCAGCAGCCCCGCGGGGACCGAGCAGTACTTC.

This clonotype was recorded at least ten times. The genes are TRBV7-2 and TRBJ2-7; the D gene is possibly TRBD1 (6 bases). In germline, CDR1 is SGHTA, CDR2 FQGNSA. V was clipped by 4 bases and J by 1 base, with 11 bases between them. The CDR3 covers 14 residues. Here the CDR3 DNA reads TGTGCCAGCAGCTCAACGGGACAATCCTACGAGCAGTACTTC. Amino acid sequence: CASSSTGQSYEQYF.

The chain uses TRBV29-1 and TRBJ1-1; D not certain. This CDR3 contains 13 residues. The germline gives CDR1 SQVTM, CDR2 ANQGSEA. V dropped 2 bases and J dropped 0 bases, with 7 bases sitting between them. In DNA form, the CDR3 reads TGCAGCGTTGAACTTCAGTTGAACACTGAAGCTTTCTTT. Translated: CSVELQLNTEAFF.

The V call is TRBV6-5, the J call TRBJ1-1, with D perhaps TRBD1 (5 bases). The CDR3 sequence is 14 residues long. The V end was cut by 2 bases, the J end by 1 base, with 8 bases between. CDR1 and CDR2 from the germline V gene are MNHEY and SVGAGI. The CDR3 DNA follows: TGTGCCAGCAGTTACAGGGGCCCGAACACTGAAGCTTTCTTT. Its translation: CASSYRGPNTEAFF.

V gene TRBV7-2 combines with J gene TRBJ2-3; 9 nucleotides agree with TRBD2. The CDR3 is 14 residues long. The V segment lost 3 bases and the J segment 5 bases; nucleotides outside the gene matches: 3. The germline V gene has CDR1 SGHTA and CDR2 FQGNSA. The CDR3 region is CASSFSGGRDTQYF. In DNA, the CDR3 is TGTGCCAGCAGCTTTAGCGGGGGAAGAGATACGCAGTATTTT.

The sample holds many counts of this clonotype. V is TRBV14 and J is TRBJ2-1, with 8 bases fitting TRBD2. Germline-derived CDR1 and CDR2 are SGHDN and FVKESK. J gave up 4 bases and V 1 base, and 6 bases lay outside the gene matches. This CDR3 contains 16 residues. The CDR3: CASSQVRSSGYNEQFF. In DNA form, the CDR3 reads TGTGCCAGCAGCCAAGTGCGGTCTAGCGGGTACAATGAGCAGTTCTTC. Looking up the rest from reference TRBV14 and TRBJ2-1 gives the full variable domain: EAGVTQFPSHSVIEKGQTVTLRCDPISGHDNLYWYRRVMGKEIKFLLHFVKESKQDESGMPNNRFLAERTGGTYSTLKVQPAELEDSGVYFCASSQVRSSGYNEQFFGPGTRLTVL.

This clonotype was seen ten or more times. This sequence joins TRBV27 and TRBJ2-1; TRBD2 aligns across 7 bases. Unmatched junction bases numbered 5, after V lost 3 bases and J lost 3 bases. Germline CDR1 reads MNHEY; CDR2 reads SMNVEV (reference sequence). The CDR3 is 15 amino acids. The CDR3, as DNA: TGTGCCAGCAGTTTTGGCGGGAGATTCTACAATGAGCAGTTCTTC. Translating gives CASSFGGRFYNEQFF.

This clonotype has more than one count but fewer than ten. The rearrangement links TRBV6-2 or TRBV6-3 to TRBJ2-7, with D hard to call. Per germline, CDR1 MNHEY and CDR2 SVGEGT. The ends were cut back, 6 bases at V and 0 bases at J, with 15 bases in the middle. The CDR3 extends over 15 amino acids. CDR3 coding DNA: TGTGCCAGCAGCTCTCCTAGGGATTCCTCCTACGAGCAGTACTTC. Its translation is CASSSPRDSSYEQYF.